The T cell receptor (beta chain) under discussion was sequenced for a study of early T cells in non-severe SARS-CoV-2 infection. Study information: Sequencing used unsorted whole-blood bulk RNA, so chains lack pairing.

Each single cDNA molecule received a unique molecular identifier. TCRdb reanalysed the 5' RACE reads using MiXCR and keeps one entry per CDR3 protein. The sample has around 53,000 distinct CDR3 sequences, more than 10% seen once; the top ten hold about 2.7%. The CDR3 runs to 14 residues. Per the germline V gene, CDR1 is SGHRS and CDR2 is YFSETQ. The V gene lost 2 bases and the J gene lost 2 bases, with 10 bases spanning the gap. The clonotype was recovered from an adult who was a healthcare worker with PCR-confirmed SARS-CoV-2 infection or an uninfected control (not recorded which). The V call is TRBV5-1, the J call TRBJ2-5, with no clear D. Source: whole blood, taken at baseline. CDR3 residues: CASSFVGLQETQYF. CDR3 DNA sequence: TGCGCCAGCAGCTTCGTCGGGCTACAAGAGACCCAGTACTTC.